The 4 T cell receptor beta chains presented below share a single source sample, sequenced in a study of blood T cell repertoires in COVID-19. Method: immunoSEQ multiplex PCR; TCRdb's copy keeps in-frame clones and lacks some. The data hold more than 150,000 clones, with about 82% observed a single time. Material: peripheral blood. The receptors here all came from a woman in her thirties with acute or convalescent COVID-19.

The chain is built from TRBV5-6 and TRBJ2-2; perhaps TRBD1 as D (5 bases). The CDR3 sequence is 14 residues long. Looked up from germline, CDR1 is SGHDT and CDR2 is YYEEEE. Trimming stripped 3 bases from V and 2 bases from J, with 8 bases between. CDR3 residues: CASSSRVNTGELFF. For the CDR3, the DNA is TGTGCCAGCAGCTCCAGGGTAAACACCGGGGAGCTGTTTTTT.

Remarks on this clone: In the same sample, other DNA sequences code for this CDR3. V and J are TRBV11-2 and TRBJ1-2; possible D gene TRBD1, 6 bases. Germline V lookup: CDR1 SGHAT, CDR2 FQNNGV. V lost 1 base, J lost 4 bases, and 7 bases lay in between. The CDR3 extends over 13 amino acids. The CDR3 DNA sequence: TGTGCCAGCAGCTTAGCACAGGGCTATGGCTACACCTTC. It encodes CASSLAQGYGYTF. Together with reference TRBV11-2 and TRBJ1-2, the CDR3 gives the full variable domain: EAGVAQSPRYKIIEKRQSVAFWCNPISGHATLYWYQQILGQGPKLLIQFQNNGVVDDSQLPKDRFSAERLKGVDSTLKIQPAKLEDSAVYLCASSLAQGYGYTFGSGTRLTVV.

J is TRBJ1-6 and V is TRBV7-2, with 8 bases fitting TRBD1. J lost 3 bases, V lost 6 bases, and 4 bases had no gene match. CDR3 length: 15 amino acids. Per germline, CDR1 SGHTA and CDR2 FQGNSA. This chain's CDR3 is CASSQQGGYNSPLHF. As DNA, the CDR3 is TGTGCCAGCAGTCAACAGGGGGGCTATAATTCACCCCTCCACTTT. Using reference TRBV7-2 and TRBJ1-6 for the parts outside the CDR3, the full variable domain is GAGVSQSPSNKVTEKGKDVELRCDPISGHTALYWYRQSLGQGLEFLIYFQGNSAPDKSGLPSDRFSAERTGGSVSTLTIQRTQQEDSAVYLCASSQQGGYNSPLHFGNGTRLTVT.

The chain joins TRBV6-4 to TRBJ1-2, with D possibly being TRBD1 (5 bases). Trimming took 3 bases from V and 4 from J, leaving 15 bases between them. The CDR3 extends over 15 amino acids. CDR1 MRHNA and CDR2 SNTAGT come from the germline V gene. Written as DNA, the CDR3 is TGTGCCAGCAGTGATCGTCCAGGGCTGGGCTATGGCTACACCTTC. Translating it yields CASSDRPGLGYGYTF.